This TCR beta chain was identified in a study of CD8+ T cells in alopecia areata. Study outcomes and limitations: Alopecia totalis/universalis scalp especially showed more expanded CD8+ clones than normal scalp. Scalp sample data also include resident alphabeta T cells from normal skin.

Treatment described: oral pan-JAK inhibitor, 5-10 mg twice daily. Extraction of RNA preceded its reverse transcription into cDNA, which served as the sequencing template. Clones were read by immunoSEQ multiplex PCR, and TCRdb kept only the in-frame ones, dropping some. The sample carries more than 100,000 clones, around 56% recorded once. Regarding this clone: What it binds is not known.

The TCR comes from a human donor with alopecia areata. Sequenced here: CD4+ T cells sorted from blood, sampled at week 4, from a patient treated with tofacitinib.

CDR3 residues: CAWSAPGNQPQHF. CDR3 nucleotide sequence: TGTGCCTGGAGTGCCCCAGGGAATCAGCCCCAGCATTTT. This chain joins TRBV30 and TRBJ1-5, with a tentative D call TRBD1 (5 bases). CDR1 and CDR2 (germline): GTSNPN, SVGIG (reference sequence). V shed 1 base and J shed 4 bases, with 8 bases lying between them. This CDR3 has 13 residues.